The T cell receptor (beta chain) under discussion was sequenced for a study of cytomegalovirus exposure and HLA in healthy donors. Overall study context: Early on, a data release was issued that held some 85 million unique TCRs from HLA-typed donors.

CDR1 and CDR2 from the germline V gene are GTSNPN and SVGIG (reference sequence). The junction had 10 bases not matched to a gene; V was cut back by 8 bases and J by 0 bases. This CDR3 is 15 amino acids long. Researchers ran the PCR with 60 Vbeta and 13 Jbeta primers. TCRdb's table, derived via immunoSEQ multiplex PCR, lists solely in-frame clones and lacks some. With 200,000 to 250,000 clones in the sample, the ten largest clones hold over 0.95%. Note on this clone: Its antigen is not identified.

Overall study results and limits: Upon later analysis, TCR association rates were observed to vary by HLA locus, being highest for DRB1 and lowest for HLA-C.

The origin of this receptor is a girl aged 2 to 9 in good health and CMV-seropositive. Input material: PBMCs. V is TRBV30 and J is TRBJ2-1, with TRBD2 matching over 7 bases. CDR3 DNA: TGTGCCCGCACCCTCGGGGGGAGCTCCTACAATGAGCAGTTCTTC. Its translation: CARTLGGSSYNEQFF.